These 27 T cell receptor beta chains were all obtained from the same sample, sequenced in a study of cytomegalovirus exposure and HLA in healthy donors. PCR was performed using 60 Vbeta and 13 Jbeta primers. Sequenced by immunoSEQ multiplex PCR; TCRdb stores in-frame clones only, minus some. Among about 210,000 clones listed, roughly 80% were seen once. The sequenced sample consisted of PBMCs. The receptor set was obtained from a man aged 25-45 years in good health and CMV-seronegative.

DNA of the CDR3: TGTGCCAGCAGCTGGGCAGGGGGCGACTATGGCTACACCTTC. Its protein product is CASSWAGGDYGYTF. The chain links TRBV5-4 to TRBJ1-2, with 8 bases that match TRBD1. V shed 3 bases, J shed 3 bases, and the junction held 4 bases outside the gene matches. The CDR3 has 14 residues. CDR1 SGHNT and CDR2 YYREEE come from the germline V gene (reference sequence).

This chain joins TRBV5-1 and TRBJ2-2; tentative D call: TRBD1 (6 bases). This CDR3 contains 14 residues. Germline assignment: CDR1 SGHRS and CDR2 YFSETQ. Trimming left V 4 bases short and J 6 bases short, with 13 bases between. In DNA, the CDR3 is TGCGCCAGCAGCGTAACACAGGGCCCCGGGGAGCTGTTTTTT. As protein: CASSVTQGPGELFF.

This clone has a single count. The CDR3 region is CASSFSAVARGLQDTQYF. The CDR3 region has the DNA TGTGCCAGCAGTTTCAGCGCGGTGGCCAGGGGCCTTCAAGATACGCAGTATTTT. This rearrangement joins TRBV27 to TRBJ2-3, with a weak D call TRBD1 (6 bases). Germline lookup yields CDR1 MNHEY and CDR2 SMNVEV (reference sequence). This CDR3 comprises 18 residues. The V end was cut by 3 bases, the J end by 5 bases, with 24 bases between.

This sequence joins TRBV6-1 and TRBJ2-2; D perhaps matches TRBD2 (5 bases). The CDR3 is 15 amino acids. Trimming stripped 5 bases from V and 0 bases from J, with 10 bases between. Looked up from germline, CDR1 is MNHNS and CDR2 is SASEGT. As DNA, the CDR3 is TGTGCCAGCAGTCGGGGAAGGGCGAACACCGGGGAGCTGTTTTTT. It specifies CASSRGRANTGELFF.

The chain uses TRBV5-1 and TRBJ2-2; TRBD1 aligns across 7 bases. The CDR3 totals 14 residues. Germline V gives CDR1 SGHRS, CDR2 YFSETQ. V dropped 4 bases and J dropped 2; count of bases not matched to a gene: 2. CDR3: CASSNRGNTGELFF. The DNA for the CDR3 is TGCGCCAGCAGCAACAGGGGCAACACCGGGGAGCTGTTTTTT. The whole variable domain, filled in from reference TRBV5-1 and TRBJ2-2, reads KAGVTQTPRYLIKTRGQQVTLSCSPISGHRSVSWYQQTPGQGLQFLFEYFSETQRNKGNFPGRFSGRQFSNSRSEMNVSTLELGDSALYLCASSNRGNTGELFFGEGSRLTVL.

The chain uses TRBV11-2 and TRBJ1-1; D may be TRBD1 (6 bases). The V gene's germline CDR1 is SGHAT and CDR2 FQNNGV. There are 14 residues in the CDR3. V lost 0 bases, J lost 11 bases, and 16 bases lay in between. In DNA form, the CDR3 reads TGTGCCAGCAGCTTAGATCGCGCGAGGGGGTTCGCTTTCTTT. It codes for CASSLDRARGFAFF.

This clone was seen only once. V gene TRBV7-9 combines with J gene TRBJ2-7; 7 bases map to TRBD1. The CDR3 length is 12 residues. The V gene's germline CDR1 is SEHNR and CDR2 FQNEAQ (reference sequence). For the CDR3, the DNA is TGTGCCAGCAGCTCGGGACAGCCGTTCAGGTCGGTC. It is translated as CASSSGQPFRSV.

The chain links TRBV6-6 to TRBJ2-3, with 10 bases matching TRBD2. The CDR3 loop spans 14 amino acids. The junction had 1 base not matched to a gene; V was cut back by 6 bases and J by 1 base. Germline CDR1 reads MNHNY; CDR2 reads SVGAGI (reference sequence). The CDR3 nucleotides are TGTGCCAGCAGCGGGACTAGCGGCACAGATACGCAGTATTTT. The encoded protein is CASSGTSGTDTQYF.

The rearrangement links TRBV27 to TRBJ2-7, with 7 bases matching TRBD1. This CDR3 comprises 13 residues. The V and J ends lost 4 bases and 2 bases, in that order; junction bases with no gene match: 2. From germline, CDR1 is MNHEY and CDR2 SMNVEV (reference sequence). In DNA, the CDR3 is TGTGCCAGCAGTTGGGACAGAACCTACGAGCAGTACTTC. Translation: CASSWDRTYEQYF.

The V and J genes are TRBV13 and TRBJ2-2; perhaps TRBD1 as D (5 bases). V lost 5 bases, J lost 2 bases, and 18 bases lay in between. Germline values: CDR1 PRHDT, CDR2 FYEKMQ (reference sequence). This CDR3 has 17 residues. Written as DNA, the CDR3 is TGTGCCAGCAGCGAAGGGGTACGGCTAATCAACACCGGGGAGCTGTTTTTT. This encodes CASSEGVRLINTGELFF. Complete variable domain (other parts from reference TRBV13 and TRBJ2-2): AAGVIQSPRHLIKEKRETATLKCYPIPRHDTVYWYQQGPGQDPQFLISFYEKMQSDKGSIPDRFSAQQFSDYHSELNMSSLELGDSALYFCASSEGVRLINTGELFFGEGSRLTVL.

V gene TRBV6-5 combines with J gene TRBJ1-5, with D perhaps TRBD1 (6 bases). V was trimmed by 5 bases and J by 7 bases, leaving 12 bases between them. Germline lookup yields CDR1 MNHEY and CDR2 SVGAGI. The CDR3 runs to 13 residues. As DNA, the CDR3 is TGTGCCAGCAGTGACGACAGGTCCCAGCCCCAGCATTTT. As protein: CASSDDRSQPQHF.

The CDR3 region is CASSLTGQSGELFF. As DNA, the CDR3 is TGCGCCAGCAGCTTGACCGGACAATCCGGGGAGCTGTTTTTT. This rearrangement joins TRBV5-1 to TRBJ2-2; maybe TRBD1 (5 bases). Trimming pared 1 base from V and 6 bases from J, leaving 10 bases between. CDR1 and CDR2 (germline): SGHRS, YFSETQ. CDR3 size: 14 residues.

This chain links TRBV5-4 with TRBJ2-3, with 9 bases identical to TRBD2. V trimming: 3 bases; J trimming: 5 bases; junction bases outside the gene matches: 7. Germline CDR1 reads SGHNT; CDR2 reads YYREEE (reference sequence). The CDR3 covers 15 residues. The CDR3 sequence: CASSWASGARDTQYF. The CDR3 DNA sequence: TGTGCCAGCAGCTGGGCTAGCGGGGCTAGAGATACGCAGTATTTT.

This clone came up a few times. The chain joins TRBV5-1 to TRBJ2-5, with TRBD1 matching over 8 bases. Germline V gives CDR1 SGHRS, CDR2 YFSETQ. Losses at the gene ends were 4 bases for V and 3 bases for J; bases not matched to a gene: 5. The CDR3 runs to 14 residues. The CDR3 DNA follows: TGCGCCAGCAGCAGGGACAGGCGTAAAGAGACCCAGTACTTC. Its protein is CASSRDRRKETQYF.

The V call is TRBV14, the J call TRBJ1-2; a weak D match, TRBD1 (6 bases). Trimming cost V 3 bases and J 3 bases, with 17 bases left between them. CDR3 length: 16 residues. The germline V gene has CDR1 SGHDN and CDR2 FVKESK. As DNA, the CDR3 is TGTGCCAGCAGCCAGAGCCTAGGACAGAAAGACTATGGCTACACCTTC. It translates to CASSQSLGQKDYGYTF.

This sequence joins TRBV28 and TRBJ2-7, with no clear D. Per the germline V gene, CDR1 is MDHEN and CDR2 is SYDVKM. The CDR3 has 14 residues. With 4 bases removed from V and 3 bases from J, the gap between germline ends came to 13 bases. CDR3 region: CASSSRDTVYEQYF. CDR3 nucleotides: TGTGCCAGCAGTTCCCGTGACACCGTCTACGAGCAGTACTTC. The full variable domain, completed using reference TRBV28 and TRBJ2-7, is DVKVTQSSRYLVKRTGEKVFLECVQDMDHENMFWYRQDPGLGLRLIYFSYDVKMKEKGDIPEGYSVSREKKERFSLILESASTNQTSMYLCASSSRDTVYEQYFGPGTRLTVT.

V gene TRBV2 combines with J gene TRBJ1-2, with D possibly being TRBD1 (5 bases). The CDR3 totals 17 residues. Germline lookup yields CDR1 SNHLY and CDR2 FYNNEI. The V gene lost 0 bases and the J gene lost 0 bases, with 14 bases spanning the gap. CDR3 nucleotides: TGTGCCAGCAGTGAAGCACGACGGACATTCTCTAACTATGGCTACACCTTC. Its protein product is CASSEARRTFSNYGYTF. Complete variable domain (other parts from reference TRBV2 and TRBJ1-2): EPEVTQTPSHQVTQMGQEVILRCVPISNHLYFYWYRQILGQKVEFLVSFYNNEISEKSEIFDDQFSVERPDGSNFTLKIRSTKLEDSAMYFCASSEARRTFSNYGYTFGSGTRLTVV.

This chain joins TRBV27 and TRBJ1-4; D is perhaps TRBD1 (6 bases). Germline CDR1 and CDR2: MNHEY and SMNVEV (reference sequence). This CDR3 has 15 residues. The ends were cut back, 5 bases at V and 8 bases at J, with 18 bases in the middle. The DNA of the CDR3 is TGTGCCAGCAGTAAACTCGGGACAAGGGTAGAAAAACTGTTTTTT. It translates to CASSKLGTRVEKLFF.

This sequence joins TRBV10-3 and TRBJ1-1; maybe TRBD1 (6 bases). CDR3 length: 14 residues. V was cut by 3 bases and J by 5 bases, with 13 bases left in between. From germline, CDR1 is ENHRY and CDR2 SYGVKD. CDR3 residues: CAISDRRGKTEAFF. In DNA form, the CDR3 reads TGTGCCATCAGTGACCGCAGGGGTAAAACTGAAGCTTTCTTT.

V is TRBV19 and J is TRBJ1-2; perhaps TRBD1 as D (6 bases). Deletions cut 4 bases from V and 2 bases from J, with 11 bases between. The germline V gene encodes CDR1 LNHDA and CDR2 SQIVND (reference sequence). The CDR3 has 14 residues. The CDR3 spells CASSRTALNYGYTF. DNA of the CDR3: TGTGCCAGTAGTAGGACAGCCTTGAACTATGGCTACACCTTC.

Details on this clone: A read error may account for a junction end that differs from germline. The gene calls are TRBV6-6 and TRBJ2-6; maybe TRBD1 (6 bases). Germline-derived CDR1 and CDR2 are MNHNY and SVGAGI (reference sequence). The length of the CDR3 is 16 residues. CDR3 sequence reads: CASSLDSLSGASVLTF. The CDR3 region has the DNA TGTGCCAGCAGCTTGGACAGCCTTTCTGGGGCCAGCGTCCTGACTTTC.

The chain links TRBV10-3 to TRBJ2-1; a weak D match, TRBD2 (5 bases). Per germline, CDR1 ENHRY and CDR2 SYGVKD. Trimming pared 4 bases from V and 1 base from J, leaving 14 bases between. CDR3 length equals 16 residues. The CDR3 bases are TGTGCCATCAGTGCCCGGACTTCTGGATCCTACAATGAGCAGTTCTTC. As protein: CAISARTSGSYNEQFF.

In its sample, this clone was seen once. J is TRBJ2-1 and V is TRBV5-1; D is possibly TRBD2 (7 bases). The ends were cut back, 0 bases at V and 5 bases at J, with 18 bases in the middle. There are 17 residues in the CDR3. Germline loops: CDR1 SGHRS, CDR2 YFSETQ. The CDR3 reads CASSLDRGASSDNEQFF. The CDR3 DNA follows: TGCGCCAGCAGCTTGGATCGGGGGGCCTCCTCTGACAATGAGCAGTTCTTC.

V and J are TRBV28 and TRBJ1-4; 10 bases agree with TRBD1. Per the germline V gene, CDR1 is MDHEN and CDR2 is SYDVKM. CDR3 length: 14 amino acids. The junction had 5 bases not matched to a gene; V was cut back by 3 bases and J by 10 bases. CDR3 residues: CASSFRTGGRKLFF. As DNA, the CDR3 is TGTGCCAGCAGTTTCCGGACAGGGGGTCGAAAACTGTTTTTT.

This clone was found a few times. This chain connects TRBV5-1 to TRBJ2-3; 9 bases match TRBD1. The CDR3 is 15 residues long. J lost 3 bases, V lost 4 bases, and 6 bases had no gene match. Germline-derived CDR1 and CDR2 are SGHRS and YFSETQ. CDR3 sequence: CASSVDRGRTDTQYF. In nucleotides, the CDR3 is TGCGCCAGCAGCGTGGACAGGGGTCGGACAGATACGCAGTATTTT.

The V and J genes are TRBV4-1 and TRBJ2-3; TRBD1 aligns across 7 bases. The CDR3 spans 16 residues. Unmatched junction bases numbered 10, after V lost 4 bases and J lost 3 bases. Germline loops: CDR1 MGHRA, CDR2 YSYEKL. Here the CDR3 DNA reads TGCGCCAGCAGCCTCCACCGGGACAGACTAACAGATACGCAGTATTTT. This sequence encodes CASSLHRDRLTDTQYF.

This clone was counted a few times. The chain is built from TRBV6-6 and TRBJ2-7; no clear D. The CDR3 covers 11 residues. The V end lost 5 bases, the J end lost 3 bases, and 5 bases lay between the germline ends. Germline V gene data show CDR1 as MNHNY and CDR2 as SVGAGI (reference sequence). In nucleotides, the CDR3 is TGTGCCAGCAGTGAGAACTACGAGCAGTACTTC. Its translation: CASSENYEQYF.